Here is one T cell receptor beta chain with its context. What it binds is unknown. The data derive from a study of cytomegalovirus exposure and HLA in healthy donors. Findings and limits, study-wide: At a 0.05 false discovery rate, a later analysis found 16,951 TCR beta sequences to be associated with HLA alleles. The likely origin of a cluster of highly shared sequence variants was a sequencing artifact. Most TCR beta V segments were productive about 90% or about 30% of the time in an earlier analysis.

A multiplex PCR was run with 60 Vbeta primers and 13 Jbeta primers. The repertoire was sequenced with immunoSEQ multiplex PCR; TCRdb's copy has only in-frame clones and lacks some. There are 150,000 to 200,000 clones in the sample; under 70% occur only once, and about 10% lies in the top ten. Germline lookup yields CDR1 SQVTM and CDR2 ANQGSEA. The CDR3 runs 12 residues. Trimming cost V 8 bases and J 7 bases; bases outside gene matches: 6. The source of this sequence is a man aged 25-40 years in good health and CMV-seropositive. Input material: PBMCs. This rearrangement joins TRBV29-1 to TRBJ2-4, with TRBD1 matching over 9 bases. In DNA form, the CDR3 reads TGCAGCACCACAGGGGGCGAGAACATTCAGTACTTC. This codes for CSTTGGENIQYF.